Listed below are T cell receptor beta chains from one sample, sequenced in a study of PD-1 blockade in classical Hodgkin lymphoma. Sequencing used immunoSEQ multiplex PCR; TCRdb keeps in-frame clones, though not all of them. The repertoire holds around 43,000 clones, with around four fifths as singletons. The input for sequencing was peripheral blood mononuclear cells (PBMCs), taken at baseline. These receptor sequences come from a human donor with classical Hodgkin lymphoma. Both conserved end residues are part of each CDR3. The D gene is left open where the match is weak. The listing skips clone size in some rows; elsewhere it reads once, few, many or a size class.

j_call d_call clone_size v_call cdr3_nt cdr3_aa
TRBJ2-5 TRBD2 NA TRBV5-4 TGTGCCAGCAGCTGGGGGGGTACCAAGAAGACCCAGTACTTC CASSWGGTKKTQYF
TRBJ1-2 NA NA TRBV6-1 TGTGCCAGCAGGCACCAGGTTGGAGACTATGGCTACACCTTC CASRHQVGDYGYTF
TRBJ2-3 TRBD1 once TRBV7-6 TGTGCCAGCAGCTTCCTGGGACAGGAGGGAGATACGCAGTATTTT CASSFLGQEGDTQYF
TRBJ2-7 NA NA TRBV10-3 TGTGCCATCAGTGAGTCTTTTGGCAGGGACGAGCAGTACTTC CAISESFGRDEQYF
TRBJ1-2 NA NA TRBV5-1 TGCGCCAGCAGCTTGGCACAGGGATCTAACTATGGCTACACCTTC CASSLAQGSNYGYTF
TRBJ2-1 NA NA TRBV9 TGTGCCAGCAACAAGAGAGTCGACAGCCCCCAGACCGGTGAGCAGTTCTTC CASNKRVDSPQTGEQFF
TRBJ2-5 NA NA TRBV5-6 TGTGCCAGCAGCTCCTCGACTCTATTCGGGACCCAGTACTTC CASSSSTLFGTQYF
TRBJ2-7 TRBD1 NA TRBV18 TGTGCCAGCTCACGACCGGGACAGGGGGACTCCTGGGAGCAGTACTTC CASSRPGQGDSWEQYF
TRBJ1-6 NA once TRBV7-8 TGTGCCAGCAGCGTGCAGGGGCCTCCTGATTCACCCCTCCACTTT CASSVQGPPDSPLHF
TRBJ2-2 TRBD1 NA TRBV7-8 TGTGCCAGCAGCGCCCGGGACAGGGGCGAGGGGGAGCTGTTTTTT CASSARDRGEGELFF
TRBJ1-5 NA once TRBV7-8 TGTGCCAGCAGCTTGACAGGAAGAGTAGGCAGTCAGCCCCAGCATTTT CASSLTGRVGSQPQHF
TRBJ1-3 TRBD1 NA TRBV28 TGTGCCAGCAGTTATAAACAGGGGCACTCTGGAAACACCATATATTTT CASSYKQGHSGNTIYF
TRBJ2-1 NA NA TRBV7-2 TGTGCCAGCAGCTCCGACCTCGGGACACTCCCTTCCTACAATGAGCAGTTCTTC CASSSDLGTLPSYNEQFF
TRBJ1-5 NA NA TRBV19 TGTGCCAGTAGTATCCCCCCCAGGGAAATCCCTCAGCCCCAGCATTTT CASSIPPREIPQPQHF
TRBJ1-1 NA NA TRBV4-3 TGCGCCAGCAGCCTTTTCGGGGGAGGCGGGGGCACTGAAGCTTTCTTT CASSLFGGGGGTEAFF
TRBJ1-2 NA NA TRBV4-2 TGTGCCAGCAGCTCCACCATGGGGGGGGTCGGCTACACCTTC CASSSTMGGVGYTF
TRBJ1-5 TRBD1 once TRBV5-4 TGTGCCAGCGCGACAGGGATCGATCAGCCCCAGCATTTT CASATGIDQPQHF
TRBJ1-4 NA NA TRBV11-3 TGTGCCAGCAGCTTACCCCGTGGCTTCCCGGAAAAACTGTTTTTT CASSLPRGFPEKLFF
TRBJ2-7 NA NA TRBV5-1 TGCGCCAGCACAGGGGAAGGTTCCTACGAGCAGTACTTC CASTGEGSYEQYF
TRBJ2-1 NA NA TRBV19 TGTGCCAGTAGTATTGACCCCGGGACACACTACAATGAGCAGTTCTTC CASSIDPGTHYNEQFF
TRBJ1-1 NA NA TRBV21-1 TGTGCCAGCAGCAGGGGGTCGGACCGATTGAACACTGAAGCTTTCTTT CASSRGSDRLNTEAFF
TRBJ2-1 NA few TRBV6-1 TGTGCCAGCAGCCCGGGGAGGAAATCGTTTAATGAGCAGTTCTTC CASSPGRKSFNEQFF
TRBJ2-7 TRBD1 NA TRBV11-2 TGTGCCAGCAGCTTAAGGGACAGGGCTTTGAACGAGCAGTACTTC CASSLRDRALNEQYF
TRBJ2-6 NA NA TRBV7-3 TGTGCCAGCGGTCCCGGGGGAACCTCTGGGGCCAACGTCCTGACTTTC CASGPGGTSGANVLTF
TRBJ2-7 TRBD1 NA TRBV27 TGTGCCACCTCCCGGGGGACAGGGAAGCAGTACTTC CATSRGTGKQYF
TRBJ2-1 NA NA TRBV29-1 TGCAGCGTTGGAGATTTCGCCTACAATGAGCAGTTCTTC CSVGDFAYNEQFF
TRBJ1-1 NA few TRBV7-8 TGTGCTAGTGGGGGTCAGAACGCGAACACTGAAGCTTTCTTT CASGGQNANTEAFF